These T cell receptor beta chains were read from a single sample in a study of a mutant IDH1 vaccine in newly diagnosed glioma. Data came from immunoSEQ multiplex PCR; TCRdb stores just in-frame clones and leaves some out. The sample has about 67,000 clones, 80% to 90% seen once. The specimen was peripheral blood mononuclear cells (PBMCs), collected from a glioma patient treated with radiotherapy, temozolomide or both. Source of these receptors: a woman between 18 and 29 years old with glioma. Some clones in this sample may be carry-over from other donors' samples. Each CDR3 is given with its conserved first and last residue.

j_call v_call cdr3_aa
TRBJ1-1 TRBV5-1 CASSLMGHMNTEAFF
TRBJ1-2 TRBV4-3 CASSQDSGGYGYTF
TRBJ2-5 TRBV5-6 CASSLGGGWETQYF
TRBJ2-2 TRBV5-4 CASSFSGRMVGELFF
TRBJ2-3 TRBV2 CASSALTLQGHTQYF
TRBJ1-1 TRBV7-2 CASSLDRGRPGRNTEAFF
TRBJ2-2 TRBV5-1 CASSPGLLSGELFF
TRBJ2-1 TRBV2 CASRWTVGGSNEQFF
TRBJ2-5 TRBV27 CASSPYFDRGGQETQYF
TRBJ1-4 TRBV29-1 CSVAQLNEKLFF
TRBJ1-1 TRBV5-6 CASSSMTTTEAFF
TRBJ2-5 TRBV5-1 CASSLAATGETQYF
TRBJ2-5 TRBV6-5 CASSYKETQYF
TRBJ1-2 TRBV6-5 CASGKTGAVYGYTF
TRBJ1-2 TRBV5-1 CASSLGTGGNYGYTF
TRBJ2-7 TRBV2 CASSDAGSGGYYEQYF
TRBJ2-7 TRBV4-1 CASSLPSGEQYF
TRBJ1-1 TRBV15 CATSSLNSEAFF
TRBJ1-3 TRBV4-3 CASSPNIGGTIYF
TRBJ2-7 TRBV4-1 CASSQVLGQGVHEQYF
TRBJ2-3 TRBV6-1 CASSEAGNTQYF
TRBJ1-4 TRBV29-1 CSVVRDRGELFF
TRBJ2-2 TRBV5-1 CASSLGGTNTGELFF
TRBJ2-5 TRBV6-6 CASSPRRTQYF
TRBJ2-2 TRBV28 CASSAPRDRGTVGELFF
TRBJ1-5 TRBV6-5 CASSYGPNQPQHF
TRBJ2-7 TRBV7-2 CASSQGANLAVATYEQYF
TRBJ1-1 TRBV29-1 CSVVSMIRAYTEAFF
TRBJ1-3 TRBV4-2 CASSQVIQGFSGNTIYF
TRBJ1-2 TRBV29-1 CSVDRVIYGYTF
TRBJ2-5 TRBV10-3 CAIARQGSWETQYF
TRBJ1-1 TRBV5-6 CASSPPFRRMNTEAFF
TRBJ1-1 TRBV9 CASSVAGQGLGTEAFF
TRBJ2-3 TRBV10-1 CASSSSASTDTQYF
TRBJ2-2 TRBV4-3 CASSSRGELFF
TRBJ2-7 TRBV6-1 CASSGDQADEQYF
TRBJ2-7 TRBV6-5 CASSYRGISYEQYF
TRBJ1-1 TRBV9 CASSVVGGRLNTEAFF
TRBJ2-6 TRBV7-9 CASSSLAGVGVGANVLTF
TRBJ1-1 TRBV5-1 CASSPGQANTEAFF
TRBJ2-3 TRBV15 CATSREGGGPSDTQYF
TRBJ1-3 TRBV19 CASSIDRYSGNTIYF
TRBJ1-5 TRBV7-8 CASSLRGTAYSNQPQHF
TRBJ2-7 TRBV4-1 CASSLSGASSYEQYF
TRBJ1-4 TRBV4-1 CASSQGSGVYTEKLFF
TRBJ2-7 TRBV5-1 CASSSSRLAGSYEQYF
TRBJ2-2 TRBV5-5 CASSFSSQPPGELFF
TRBJ1-1 TRBV6-1 CASSEWASGRGTEAFF
TRBJ1-2 TRBV4-3 CASSQDEIADWEYGYTF
TRBJ1-2 TRBV7-9 CASSPGGQGGYGYTF
TRBJ1-2 TRBV4-1 CASSPEQGTARYGYTF
TRBJ2-1 TRBV5-1 CASSGGGQGYNEQFF
TRBJ2-1 TRBV25-1 CASSLSGGAHEQFF
TRBJ1-1 TRBV25-1 CASSGTRPMNTEAFF
TRBJ1-2 TRBV6-5 CASRHDSLSNYGYTF
TRBJ1-2 TRBV5-6 CASSGEVSGRGGYTF
TRBJ2-7 TRBV18 CASSPVADYEQYF
TRBJ1-1 TRBV19 CASSIGRGNTEAFF
TRBJ2-7 TRBV5-6 CASSLAADNSYEQYF